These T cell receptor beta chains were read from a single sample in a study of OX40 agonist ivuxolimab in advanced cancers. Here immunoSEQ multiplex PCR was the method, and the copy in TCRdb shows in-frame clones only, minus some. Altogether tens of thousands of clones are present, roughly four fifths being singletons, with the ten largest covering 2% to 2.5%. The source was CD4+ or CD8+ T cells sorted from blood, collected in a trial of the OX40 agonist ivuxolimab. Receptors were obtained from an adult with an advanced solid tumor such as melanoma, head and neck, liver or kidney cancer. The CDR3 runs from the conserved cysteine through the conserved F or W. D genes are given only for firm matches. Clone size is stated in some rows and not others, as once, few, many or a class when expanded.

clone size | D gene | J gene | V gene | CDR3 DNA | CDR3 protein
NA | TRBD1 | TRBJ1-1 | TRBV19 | TGTGCCACAACGGGGGACAGGGTGAACACTGAAGCTTTCTTT | CATTGDRVNTEAFF
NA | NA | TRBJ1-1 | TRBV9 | TGTGCCAGCAGCGTAGCTCCCAGCGGCACTGAAGCTTTCTTT | CASSVAPSGTEAFF
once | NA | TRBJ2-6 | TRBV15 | TGTGCCACCAGCAGACGGGCCTCTGGGGCCAACGTCCTGACTTTC | CATSRRASGANVLTF
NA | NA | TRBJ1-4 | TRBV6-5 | TGTGCCAGCAGTTACTCGATACGGGGGGATGAAAAACTGTTTTTT | CASSYSIRGDEKLFF
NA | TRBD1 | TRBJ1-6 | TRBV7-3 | TGTGCCAGCAGCCCCGGACAGGAAAATTCACCCCTCCACTTT | CASSPGQENSPLHF
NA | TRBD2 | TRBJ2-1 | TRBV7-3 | TGTGCCAGCAGCTTAACTAGCGGGAGTCGCAATGAGCAGTTCTTC | CASSLTSGSRNEQFF
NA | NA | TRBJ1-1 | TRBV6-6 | TGTGCCAGCAGTTTGGGGGGCGGTGGCACTGAAGCTTTCTTT | CASSLGGGGTEAFF
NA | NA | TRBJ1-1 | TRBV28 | TGTGCCAGCAGTTTAGAGTCCAGGAACACTGAAGCTTTCTTT | CASSLESRNTEAFF
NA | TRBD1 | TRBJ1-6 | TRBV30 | TGTGCCTGGAGGGCCGGACAGGGTTCACCCCTCCACTTT | CAWRAGQGSPLHF
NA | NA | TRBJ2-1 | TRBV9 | TGTGCCAGCAGCGTCTCCCCTAGCAGCAATGAGCAGTTCTTC | CASSVSPSSNEQFF
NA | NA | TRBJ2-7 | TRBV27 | TGTGCCAGCACCCCGGGTCCGGGTTCCTACGAGCAGTACTTC | CASTPGPGSYEQYF
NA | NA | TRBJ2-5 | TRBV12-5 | TGTGCTAGTGGCTCGGGCGGGGACCAAGAGACCCAGTACTTC | CASGSGGDQETQYF
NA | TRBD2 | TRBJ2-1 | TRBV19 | TGTGCCAGTAGTATAGGCACGGGCCCGGGAGGAGATGAGCAGTTCTTC | CASSIGTGPGGDEQFF
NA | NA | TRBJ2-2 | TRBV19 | TGTGCCAGTAGTATAGTTTTACGGAACACCGGGGAGCTGTTTTTT | CASSIVLRNTGELFF
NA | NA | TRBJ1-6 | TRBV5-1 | TGCGCCAGCAGCTTAAGGGGCGTACTCAATTCACCCCTCCACTTT | CASSLRGVLNSPLHF
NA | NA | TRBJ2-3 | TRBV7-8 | TGTGCCAGCAGCTCGGGAGGCACAGATACGCAGTATTTT | CASSSGGTDTQYF
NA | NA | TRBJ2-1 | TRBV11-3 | TGTGCCAGCAGCTTAGGCGGTGCGAGCGGCTCCTACAATGAGCAGTTCTTC | CASSLGGASGSYNEQFF
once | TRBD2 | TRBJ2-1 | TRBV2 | TGTGCCACCCAGTCCGGACTAGCGGGGGGCAATGAGCAGTTCTTC | CATQSGLAGGNEQFF
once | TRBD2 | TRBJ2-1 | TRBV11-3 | TGTGCCAGCAGCTTAGAATTGGCTAGCGGGAGTTATGCCCTCTACAATGAGCAGTTCTTC | CASSLELASGSYALYNEQFF
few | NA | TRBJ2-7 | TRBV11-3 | TGTGCCAGCAGCTTGAAGGGCTACGAGCAGTACTTC | CASSLKGYEQYF
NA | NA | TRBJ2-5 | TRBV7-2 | TGTGCCAGCAGAACCCGGACTAACCAAGAGACCCAGTACTTC | CASRTRTNQETQYF
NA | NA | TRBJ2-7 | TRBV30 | TGTGCCTGGAATAGCCGGAGAGGGTACGAGCAGTACTTC | CAWNSRRGYEQYF
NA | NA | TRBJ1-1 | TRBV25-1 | TGTGCCAGCAGTGCCCCCGGGAGGAACACTGAAGCTTTCTTT | CASSAPGRNTEAFF
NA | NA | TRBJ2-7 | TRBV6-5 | TGTGCCAGTCACAGGGGCGGGAGTTACGAGCAGTACTTC | CASHRGGSYEQYF
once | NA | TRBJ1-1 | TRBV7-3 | TGTGCCAGCAGCTTCGCCGGGGCGAACACTGAAGCTTTCTTT | CASSFAGANTEAFF
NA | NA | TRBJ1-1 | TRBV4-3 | TGCGCCAGCAGCCTAGGACCGATGAACACTGAAGCTTTCTTT | CASSLGPMNTEAFF
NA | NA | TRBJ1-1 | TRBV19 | TGTGCCAGTTGGTCTACCCTTTCACGGGGGGCCTTCACTGAAGCTTTCTTT | CASWSTLSRGAFTEAFF
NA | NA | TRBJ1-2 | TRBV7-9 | TGTGCCAGCAGCTTATCAACAAGCCATGGCTACACCTTC | CASSLSTSHGYTF
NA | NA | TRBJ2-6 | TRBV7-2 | TGTGCCAGCAGGGGGGTGGCCAACGTCCTGACTTTC | CASRGVANVLTF
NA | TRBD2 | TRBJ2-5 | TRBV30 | TGTGCCTGGAGTTCGGGGGGGCGCCGAACCCAGTACTTC | CAWSSGGRRTQYF
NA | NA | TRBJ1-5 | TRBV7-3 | TGTGCCAGCAGCTTAATGTGGGCAGGGGAAGTGAATCAGCCCCAGCATTTT | CASSLMWAGEVNQPQHF
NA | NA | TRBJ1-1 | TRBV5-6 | TGTGCCAGCAGCTATGGGGTGGTGGGCACTGAAGCTTTCTTT | CASSYGVVGTEAFF
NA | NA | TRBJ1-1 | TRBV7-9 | TGTGCCAGCAGCGAAGAAGGAATACCGGGAGAAGCTTTCTTT | CASSEEGIPGEAFF
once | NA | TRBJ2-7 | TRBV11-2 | TGTGCCAGCAGCTTAGAGGGAGCGCGCTACGAGCAGTACTTC | CASSLEGARYEQYF
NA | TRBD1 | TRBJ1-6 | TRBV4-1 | TGCGCCAGCAGCCTCGACAGGGGGAATTCACCCCTCCACTTT | CASSLDRGNSPLHF
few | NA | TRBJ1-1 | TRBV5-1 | TGCGCCAGCAGCTTGGTCGCGAACACTGAAGCTTTCTTT | CASSLVANTEAFF
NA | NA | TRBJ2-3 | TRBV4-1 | TGCGCCAGCAGCCAAACAGCGATTAGCACAGATACGCAGTATTTT | CASSQTAISTDTQYF
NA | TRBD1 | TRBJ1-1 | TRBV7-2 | TGTGCCAGCAGCTTCCGCGGACAGGGGTCTCAGGAAGCTTTCTTT | CASSFRGQGSQEAFF
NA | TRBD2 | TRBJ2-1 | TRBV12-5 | TGTGCTAGTGGTTTTGCGACTGGACTAGCAGACTTTTACAATGAGCAGTTCTTC | CASGFATGLADFYNEQFF
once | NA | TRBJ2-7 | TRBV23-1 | TGCGCCAGCAGTCCGCCGTTATCCTACGAGCAGTACTTC | CASSPPLSYEQYF
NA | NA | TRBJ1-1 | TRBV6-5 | TGTGCCAGCAGTTACGGGGAAAGCACTGAAGCTTTCTTT | CASSYGESTEAFF
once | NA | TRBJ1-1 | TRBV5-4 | TGTGCCAGCAGCATAGCCGGGACTCCAGAAGCTTTCTTT | CASSIAGTPEAFF
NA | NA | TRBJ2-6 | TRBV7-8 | TGTGCCAGCAGCTTTTGGGCGTTTGCCGGGGCCAACGTCCTGACTTTC | CASSFWAFAGANVLTF
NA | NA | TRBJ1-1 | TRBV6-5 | TGTGCCAGCAGTTACACGGCCGACACTGAAGCTTTCTTT | CASSYTADTEAFF
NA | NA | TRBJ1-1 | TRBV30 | TGTGCCTGGTTATTGAACACTGAAGCTTTCTTT | CAWLLNTEAFF
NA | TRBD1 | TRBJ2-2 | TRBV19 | TGTGCCACCATACGGGACAGCAACACCGGGGAGCTGTTTTTT | CATIRDSNTGELFF
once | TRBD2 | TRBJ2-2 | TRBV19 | TGTGCCAGTAGTACGCCACTAGCGGGGGTACGGGGAGTGGAGCTGTTTTTT | CASSTPLAGVRGVELFF
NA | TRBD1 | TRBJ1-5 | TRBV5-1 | TGCGCCAGCAGCCCCATGGGACAGCGAAATCAGCCCCAGCATTTT | CASSPMGQRNQPQHF
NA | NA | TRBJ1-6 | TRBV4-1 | TGCGCCAGCAGCCAACCGCCAGGGACTCCTTCTGGAAATTCACCCCTCCACTTT | CASSQPPGTPSGNSPLHF
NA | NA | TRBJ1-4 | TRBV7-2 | TGTGCCAGCAGCTTAGACAGGGACTCTGAAAAACTGTTTTTT | CASSLDRDSEKLFF
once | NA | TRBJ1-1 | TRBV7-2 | TGTGCCAGCAGCCCCGACACTGAAGCTTTCTTT | CASSPDTEAFF
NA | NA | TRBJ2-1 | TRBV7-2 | TGTGCCAGCAGCCTGACAGCTGATTATTACAATGAGCAGTTCTTC | CASSLTADYYNEQFF
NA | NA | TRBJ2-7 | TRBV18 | TGTGCCAGCTGCCTTCTAGGGAGCGAGCAGTACTTC | CASCLLGSEQYF
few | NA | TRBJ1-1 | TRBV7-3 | TGTGCCAGCAGCCTGGGACCGACTAACACTGAAGCTTTCTTT | CASSLGPTNTEAFF